This T cell receptor beta chain is from a study of early T cells in non-severe SARS-CoV-2 infection. At least ten counts were recorded for this clonotype. Trimming pared 0 bases from V and 1 base from J, leaving 11 bases between. The CDR3 sequence is 15 residues long. The V gene's germline CDR1 is SGDLS and CDR2 YYNGEE. The TCR library protocol was used to attach unique molecular identifiers. These identifiers were attached to individual cDNA molecules. TCRdb redid the calling of the 5' RACE reads with MiXCR, one entry per CDR3 protein. The sample gives about 17,000 distinct CDR3 sequences, around 6% of which show up once; less than 8% is in the top ten.

The genes are TRBV9 and TRBJ2-7; D possibly corresponds to TRBD1 (6 bases). The material was whole blood, obtained at baseline. This TCR came from an adult who was a healthcare worker with PCR-confirmed SARS-CoV-2 infection or an uninfected control (not recorded which). The CDR3 protein is CASSVAWDTSYEQYF. In DNA form, the CDR3 reads TGTGCCAGCAGCGTAGCTTGGGACACGTCCTACGAGCAGTACTTC. Filled out from reference TRBV9 and TRBJ2-7, the complete variable domain reads DSGVTQTPKHLITATGQRVTLRCSPRSGDLSVYWYQQSLDQGLQFLIQYYNGEERAKGNILERFSAQQFPDLHSELNLSSLELGDSALYFCASSVAWDTSYEQYFGPGTRLTVT.